This TCR beta chain was sequenced in a study of T-cell reconstitution after alpha-beta-depleted transplantation in children. CDR3 length equals 14 residues. V lost 6 bases and J 3 bases, leaving 12 bases between the germline ends. Germline CDR1 is SGHVS and CDR2 is FQNEAQ. Unique molecular identifiers featured in how the TCRbeta library was prepared. TCRdb re-derived calls from the PCR reads in MiXCR, one entry per CDR3 protein. The sample gives 300,000 or so distinct CDR3 sequences, 23% of which show up once; roughly 9.7% is in the top ten. In the case of this clonotype: The antigen remains undetermined.

Study outcomes and limitations: Alpha-beta T cells about two months after transplant reportedly derived from several hundred expanded graft clones. When one year had passed after transplant, most T-cell counts and diversity came from newly produced T cells. From surviving recipient T cells and thymic progenitors came the high day-60 TCRbeta diversity observed in some patients.

The rearrangement uses TRBV7-8 and TRBJ2-1; D unclear. This TCR was recovered from a male patient between 5 and 17 years old who had a stem cell transplant for acute lymphoblastic leukemia, so the T cells may come from the graft donor. The source was PBMCs, mostly from graft donor cells, collected 180 days after TCRalphabeta/CD19-depleted stem cell transplant. DNA for the CDR3: TGTGCCAGCAGTGATAGACTTCTCTACAATGAGCAGTTCTTC. It is translated as CASSDRLLYNEQFF.